The 4 T cell receptor beta chains below were found in one sample sequenced in a study of chemoradiotherapy in HPV16-positive cancers. The method was immunoSEQ multiplex PCR; TCRdb's version includes in-frame clones alone and lacks a portion of them. The sample holds more than 9,000 clones, roughly 80% seen once. Sampling was conducted from a patient who underwent chemoradiotherapy. These receptors were collected from a human donor with HPV-associated anogenital cancer.

The chain carries TRBV10-3 and TRBJ1-1; the match to TRBD1 covers 7 bases. The CDR3 has 14 residues. The V gene end was trimmed by 2 bases and the J gene end by 4 bases; junction bases not matched to a gene: 4. CDR1 and CDR2 (germline): ENHRY, SYGVKD. As DNA, the CDR3 is TGTGCCATCAGTGAGACAGGGGTGGGCACTGAAGCTTTCTTT. Its protein product is CAISETGVGTEAFF.

The rearrangement joins TRBV12-5 to TRBJ2-3; 9 nucleotides align to TRBD2. This CDR3 is built from 18 residues. Germline V gene data show CDR1 as LGHNT and CDR2 as FRNRAP. V lost 6 bases, J lost 2 bases, and 15 bases stayed unmatched. The CDR3 protein is CASGVTSLAGGHTDTQYF. For the CDR3, the DNA is TGTGCTAGTGGGGTTACATCACTAGCGGGTGGCCACACAGATACGCAGTATTTT.

This chain joins TRBV5-6 and TRBJ2-7, with 12 nucleotides matching TRBD2. V shed 3 bases and J 2 bases; nucleotides not matched to a gene: 3. The CDR3 spans 15 residues. Germline CDR1 and CDR2: SGHDT and YYEEEE. The CDR3 nucleotides read TGTGCCAGCAGCTCAGGACTAGCGGGGCCCTACGAGCAGTACTTC. Protein sequence: CASSSGLAGPYEQYF.

The genes are TRBV27 and TRBJ2-2; 7 bases fit TRBD2. The CDR3 is made up of 16 amino acids. The germline CDR1 and CDR2 sequences are MNHEY and SMNVEV (reference sequence). Germline trimming cut 6 bases from V and 1 base from J; bases unmatched to any gene: 8. The CDR3 sequence is CASRHLRGGNTGELFF. CDR3 sequence (DNA): TGTGCCAGCAGACACCTCCGCGGGGGGAACACCGGGGAGCTGTTTTTT.